This T cell receptor (beta chain) was captured by sequencing in a study of Graves' ophthalmopathy and Graves' hyperthyroidism (dated by TCRdb to the late 2010s). In terms of the full investigation: Peripheral blood was collected before any treatment was given, at the time of initial diagnosis. To tell Graves' ophthalmopathy apart from Graves' hyperthyroidism, and to predict which patients would progress to ophthalmopathy, the study relied on TCR beta repertoire signatures. In total, approximately 140 blood samples were TCR-sequenced: some 40 ophthalmopathy, some 75 hyperthyroidism and 17 hyperthyroidism-to-ophthalmopathy patients. A discovery set of 90 to 100 patients (43 ophthalmopathy, 55 to 60 stable hyperthyroidism) was enrolled to explore V-J signatures distinguishing ophthalmopathy from hyperthyroidism. An independent validation cohort comprised under 20 hyperthyroidism patients and 15 to 17 patients who later progressed from hyperthyroidism to ophthalmopathy. T-cell repertoires of thyroid tissue and blood were compared in 5 or 6 hyperthyroidism patients. Following sample collection, hyperthyroidism patients were given methimazole at a starting dose of 30 mg daily, and ophthalmopathy patients were given high-dose intravenous methylprednisolone. For training and testing, the 100 or so patients in the discovery cohort were randomly divided in a 7:3 ratio.

Overall study outcomes, separate from this receptor: Most expanded thyroid clonotypes with a frequency above 0.001 also appeared in blood, which suggests that blood repertoires may reflect the immune response in the thyroid. In cross-validation, the 13-signature model distinguished ophthalmopathy from stable hyperthyroidism with approximately 88% sensitivity and nearly 82% specificity, and in the test set the corresponding values were roughly 80% and 76%. Sample size was not statistically predetermined, and group allocation was not concealed from the investigators. In validation, the model predicted ophthalmopathy progression with about 71% sensitivity and around 72% specificity; roughly 12 predicted patients were CT-confirmed with GO in a median of around 6.5 months.

For repertoire sequencing, the TCR beta CDR3 regions were amplified from RNA transcripts. A first-round RT-PCR used HTBI primers with the Qiagen OneStep RT-PCR kit, followed by a second-round multiplex PCR, size selection and purification. Sequencing of the libraries was carried out on an Illumina HiSeq2000 in paired-end mode with 100 bp reads. Per the source publication's procedure: SOAPnuke was used for read processing, and reads with adapters, uncalled bases, a mean Phred below 15, or no exact constant-primer or identifier match were discarded. COPE v1.2.5 was used to merge high-quality paired reads. Unique nucleotide sequences were defined as clonotypes and aligned to IMGT TRB V, D and J references using MiTCR v1.1. Analysis was restricted to V-J combinations with a frequency above 0.0001, which covered about 99% of repertoires. A TCR clonal expansion and chaos score per V-J combination was defined as the ratio of F50 clonal expansion to chaos observed in the TCRdist matrix. Features were reduced by Welch's t-statistics and random forest to 10 to 15 V-J combinations, which fed a naive Bayes classifier. The similarity between thyroid and blood repertoires was quantified using the Morisita-Horn index. Using fastp trimming at Q25 and MiXCR clonotype assembly, TCRdb reanalyzed the public sequencing data and kept in-frame beta chains. Rows are combined by CDR3 protein, so each entry shows the most common genes and DNA. Here the V and J calls rest on TCRdb's processing, not on the authors' analysis. The sample table lists hundreds of thousands of distinct CDR3 sequences, 20% to 25% of them with a count of one. The ten largest clones take up around 3% of the sample.

Stable hyperthyroidism was defined as no progression to ophthalmopathy within 18 months of follow-up. Patients with hyperthyroidism were aged 18 to 65 years, had been newly diagnosed, and had a disease duration of less than 2 months. Patients were excluded if they had other autoimmune diseases, uncontrolled infections, pregnancy or lactation. Diagnosis relied on clinical symptoms, serum thyroxine, TRAb, thyroid ultrasound and orbital computed tomography. Using Ficoll-Paque density gradient centrifugation, PBMCs were isolated from less than 13 ml of fresh peripheral blood. Trizol reagent was used to extract the total RNA, and its quality was then checked on an Agilent 2100 Bioanalyzer. Its CDR3 holds 13 amino acids, cysteine through phenylalanine. Only the CDR3 portion is preserved as DNA: 39 bases, with reading frame beginning at the first base. The germline V gene (reference sequence) supplies CDR1 GTSNPN and CDR2 SVGIG. V is pruned by 2 bases and J by 2 bases, leaving 3 bases of the junction without a gene match.

About this clonotype: It lacks a known antigen. Base qualities are not recorded, but no much larger clone differs from it by a single base.

The chain links TRBV30 with TRBJ2-7, and 7 bases in between align with TRBD1. This sequence was found in a woman younger than 30 with stable Graves' hyperthyroidism. Donor details come from another sample of the same person, matched by shared clones. The sequenced sample consisted of peripheral blood. This receptor carries the CDR3 CAWSLDRAYEQYF. The nucleotide sequence is given as TGTGCCTGGAGTCTTGACAGGGCCTACGAGCAGTACTTC. When the CDR3 is completed using the reference TRBV30 and TRBJ2-7 genes on either side, the full variable domain is SQTIHQWPATLVQPVGSPLSLECTVEGTSNPNLYWYRQAAGRGLQLLFYSVGIGQISSEVPQNLSASRPQDRQFILSSKKLLLSDSGFYLCAWSLDRAYEQYFGPGTRLTVT.